This TCR beta chain is from a study of T cell responses to AZD1222 COVID-19 vaccine. Findings and caveats of the study: Breadth and depth of Spike-specific TCRs rose after two AZD1222 doses.

This clone occurred a few times. What it binds is not known. Profiling relied on immunoSEQ multiplex PCR, and the TCRdb table lists in-frame clones only, not all of them. The repertoire has about 120,000 clones, 90% to 95% of them found once; the top ten carry 2.5% to 3%. The specimen comprised peripheral blood, sampled on day 0 of AZD1222 vaccination. This clonotype was sampled from an adult in good health.

The CDR3 is CASSSSGSLDTQYF. CDR3 sequence (DNA): TGCGCCAGCAGCAGTAGCGGGAGCCTCGATACGCAGTATTTT. This chain connects TRBV5-1 to TRBJ2-3; 9 bases fit TRBD2. Trimming cost V 4 bases and J 6 bases; bases outside gene matches: 6. Germline V CDR1 and CDR2: SGHRS, YFSETQ. The CDR3 has 14 amino acids.